The text below deals with one T cell receptor (beta chain). Its antigen is as yet unknown. Hyperthyroidism patients had new diagnoses, durations under 2 months, and ages of 18 to 65. Other autoimmune diseases, uncontrolled infections, pregnancy or lactation ruled patients out of participation. The sample comes from a study of Graves' ophthalmopathy and Graves' hyperthyroidism. Study-level information: Investigators collected peripheral blood at initial diagnosis, before any treatment was given.

Regarding the study as a whole: The study's model predicted ophthalmopathy progression at approximately 70% sensitivity and 72% to 85% specificity.

The study amplified TCR beta CDR3 regions using RNA transcripts. HTBI primers were used in a first-round RT-PCR, which preceded a second-round multiplex PCR. TCRdb re-called the multiplex PCR reads through MiXCR, storing one row per CDR3 protein. The table has 350,000 to 450,000 distinct CDR3 sequences, approximately 21% seen once. Sequencing was carried out using peripheral blood. This sequence was found in a woman aged 18-29 years with stable Graves' hyperthyroidism.

The CDR3 sequence: CANLGPGQGALMKTQYF. In DNA, the CDR3 is TGTGCCAACCTCGGTCCGGGACAGGGGGCGCTTATGAAGACCCAGTACTTC. The V gene is TRBV6-2 or TRBV6-3, the J gene TRBJ2-5, with TRBD1 matching over 12 bases. Germline loops: CDR1 MNHEY, CDR2 SVGEGT. There are 17 residues in the CDR3. The V segment lost 10 bases and the J segment 6 bases; nucleotides outside the gene matches: 18.